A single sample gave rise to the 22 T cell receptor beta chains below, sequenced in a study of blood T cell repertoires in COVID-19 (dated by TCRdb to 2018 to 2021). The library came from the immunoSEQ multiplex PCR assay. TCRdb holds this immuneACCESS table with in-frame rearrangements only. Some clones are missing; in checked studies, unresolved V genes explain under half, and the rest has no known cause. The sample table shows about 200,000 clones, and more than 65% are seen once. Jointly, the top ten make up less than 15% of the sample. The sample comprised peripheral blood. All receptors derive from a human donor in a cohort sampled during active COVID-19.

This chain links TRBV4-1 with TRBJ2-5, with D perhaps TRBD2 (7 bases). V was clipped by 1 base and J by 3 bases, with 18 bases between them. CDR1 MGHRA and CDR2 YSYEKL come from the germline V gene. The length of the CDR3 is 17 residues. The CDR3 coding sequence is TGCGCCAGCAGCCAAGTGCGGCGGGGAGGGGGGGAAGAGACCCAGTACTTC. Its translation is CASSQVRRGGGEETQYF.

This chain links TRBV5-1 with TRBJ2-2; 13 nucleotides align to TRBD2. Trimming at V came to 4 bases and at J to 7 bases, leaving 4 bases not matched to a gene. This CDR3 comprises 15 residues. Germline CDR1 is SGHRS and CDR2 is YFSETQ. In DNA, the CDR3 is TGCGCCAGCAGCCGACTAGCGGGAGGAGACGGGGAGCTGTTTTTT. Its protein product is CASSRLAGGDGELFF.

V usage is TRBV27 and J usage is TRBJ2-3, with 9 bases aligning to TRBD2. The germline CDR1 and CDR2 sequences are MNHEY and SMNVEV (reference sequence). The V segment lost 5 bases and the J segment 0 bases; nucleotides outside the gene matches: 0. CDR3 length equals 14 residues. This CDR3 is CASSLAGSTDTQYF. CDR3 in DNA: TGTGCCAGCAGTCTAGCGGGAAGCACAGATACGCAGTATTTT.

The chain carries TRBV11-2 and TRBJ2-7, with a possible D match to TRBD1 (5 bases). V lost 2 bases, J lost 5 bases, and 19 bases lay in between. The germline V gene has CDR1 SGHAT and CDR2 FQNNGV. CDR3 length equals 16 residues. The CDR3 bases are TGTGCCAGCAGCTTAACCAAAGGCGGCAGGGTACACGAGCAGTACTTC. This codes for CASSLTKGGRVHEQYF.

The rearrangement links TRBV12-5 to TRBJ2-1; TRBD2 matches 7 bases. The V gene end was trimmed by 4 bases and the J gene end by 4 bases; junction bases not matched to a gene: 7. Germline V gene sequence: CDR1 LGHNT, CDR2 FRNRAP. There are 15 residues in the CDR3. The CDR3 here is CASGWRREVYNEQFF. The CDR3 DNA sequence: TGTGCTAGTGGTTGGCGACGGGAGGTTTACAATGAGCAGTTCTTC.

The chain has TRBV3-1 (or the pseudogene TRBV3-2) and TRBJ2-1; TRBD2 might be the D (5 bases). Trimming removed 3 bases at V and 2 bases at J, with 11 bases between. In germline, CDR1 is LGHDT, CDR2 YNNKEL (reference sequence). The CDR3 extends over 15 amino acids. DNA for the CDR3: TGTGCCAGCAGCCAGGATGCCGGGGCCTACAATGAGCAGTTCTTC. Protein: CASSQDAGAYNEQFF.

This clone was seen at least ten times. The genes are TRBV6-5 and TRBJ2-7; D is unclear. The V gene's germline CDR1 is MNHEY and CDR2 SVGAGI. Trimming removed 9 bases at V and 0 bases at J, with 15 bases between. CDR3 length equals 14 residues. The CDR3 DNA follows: TGTGCCAGTCAAAACTACGTGAGCTCCTACGAGCAGTACTTC. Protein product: CASQNYVSSYEQYF.

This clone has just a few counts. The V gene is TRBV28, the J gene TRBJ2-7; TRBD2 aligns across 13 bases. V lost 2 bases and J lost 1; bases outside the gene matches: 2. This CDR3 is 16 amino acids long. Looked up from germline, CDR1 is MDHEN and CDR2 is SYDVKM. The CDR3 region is CASSLILAGGSYEQYF. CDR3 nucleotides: TGTGCCAGCAGTTTAATACTAGCGGGAGGGTCCTACGAGCAGTACTTC.

The CDR3 DNA follows: TGTGCCAGTAGTGCCCTGCTAGCGGGAGAAGAGACCCAGTACTTC. Translation: CASSALLAGEETQYF. The rearrangement uses TRBV19 and TRBJ2-5; TRBD2 aligns across 10 bases. Germline CDR1 reads LNHDA; CDR2 reads SQIVND (reference sequence). Losses at the gene ends were 5 bases for V and 3 bases for J; bases not matched to a gene: 6. The CDR3 consists of 15 residues.

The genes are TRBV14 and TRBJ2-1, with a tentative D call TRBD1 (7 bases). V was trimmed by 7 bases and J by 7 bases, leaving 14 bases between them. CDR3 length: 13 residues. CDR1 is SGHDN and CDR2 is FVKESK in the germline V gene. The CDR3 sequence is CASNRGLRNEQFF. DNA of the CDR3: TGTGCCAGCAACAGGGGACTTAGGAATGAGCAGTTCTTC.

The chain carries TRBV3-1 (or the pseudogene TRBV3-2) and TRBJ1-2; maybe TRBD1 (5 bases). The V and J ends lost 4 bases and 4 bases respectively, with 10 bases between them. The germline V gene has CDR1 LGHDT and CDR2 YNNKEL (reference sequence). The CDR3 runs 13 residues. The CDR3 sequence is CASSPGGIYGYTF. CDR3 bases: TGTGCCAGCAGCCCCGGGGGGATCTATGGCTACACCTTC.

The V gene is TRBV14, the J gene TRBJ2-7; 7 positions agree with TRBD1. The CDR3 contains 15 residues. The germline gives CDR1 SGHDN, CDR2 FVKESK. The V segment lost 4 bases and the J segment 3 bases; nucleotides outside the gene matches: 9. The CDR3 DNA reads TGTGCCAGCAGCCTTCGACAGGGAGCCAACTACGAGCAGTACTTC. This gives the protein CASSLRQGANYEQYF.

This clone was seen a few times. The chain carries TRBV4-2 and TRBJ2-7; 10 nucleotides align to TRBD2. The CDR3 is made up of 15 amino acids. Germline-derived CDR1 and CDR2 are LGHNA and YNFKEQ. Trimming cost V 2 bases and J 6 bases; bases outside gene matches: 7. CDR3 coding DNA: TGTGCCAGCAGCCAAAATCCTAGCGGGAGCCTCGAGCAGTACTTC. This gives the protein CASSQNPSGSLEQYF.

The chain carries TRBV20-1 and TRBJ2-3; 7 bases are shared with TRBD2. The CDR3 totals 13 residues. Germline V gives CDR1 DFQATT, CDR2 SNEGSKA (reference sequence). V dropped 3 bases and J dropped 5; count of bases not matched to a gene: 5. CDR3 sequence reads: CSASNPSGDTQYF. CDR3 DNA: TGCAGTGCTAGTAACCCTAGCGGAGATACGCAGTATTTT.

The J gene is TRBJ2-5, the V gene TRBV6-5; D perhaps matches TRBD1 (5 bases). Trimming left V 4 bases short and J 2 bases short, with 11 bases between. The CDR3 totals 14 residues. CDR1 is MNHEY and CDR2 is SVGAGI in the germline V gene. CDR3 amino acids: CASSSGLGQETQYF. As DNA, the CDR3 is TGTGCCAGCAGTTCAGGGTTAGGGCAAGAGACCCAGTACTTC.

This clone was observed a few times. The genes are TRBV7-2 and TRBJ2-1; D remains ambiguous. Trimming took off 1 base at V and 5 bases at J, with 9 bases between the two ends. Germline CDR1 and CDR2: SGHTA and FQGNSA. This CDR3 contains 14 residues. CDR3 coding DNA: TGTGCCAGCAGCTTAGGACTGACCAACAATGAGCAGTTCTTC. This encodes CASSLGLTNNEQFF. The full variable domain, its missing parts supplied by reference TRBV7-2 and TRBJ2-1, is GAGVSQSPSNKVTEKGKDVELRCDPISGHTALYWYRQSLGQGLEFLIYFQGNSAPDKSGLPSDRFSAERTGGSVSTLTIQRTQQEDSAVYLCASSLGLTNNEQFFGPGTRLTVL.

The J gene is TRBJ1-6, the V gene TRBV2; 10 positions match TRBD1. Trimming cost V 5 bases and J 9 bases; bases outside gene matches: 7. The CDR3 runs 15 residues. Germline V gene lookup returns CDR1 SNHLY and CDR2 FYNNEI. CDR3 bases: TGTGCCAGCAGTACGGGACAGGGGAAGGTTTCACCCCTCCACTTT. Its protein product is CASSTGQGKVSPLHF.

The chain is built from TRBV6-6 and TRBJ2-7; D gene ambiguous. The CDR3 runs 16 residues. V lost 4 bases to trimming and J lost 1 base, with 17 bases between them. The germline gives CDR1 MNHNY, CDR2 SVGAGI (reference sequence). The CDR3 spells CASSSQVVQWSYEQYF. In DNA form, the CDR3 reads TGTGCCAGCAGTTCGCAGGTGGTACAGTGGTCCTACGAGCAGTACTTC.

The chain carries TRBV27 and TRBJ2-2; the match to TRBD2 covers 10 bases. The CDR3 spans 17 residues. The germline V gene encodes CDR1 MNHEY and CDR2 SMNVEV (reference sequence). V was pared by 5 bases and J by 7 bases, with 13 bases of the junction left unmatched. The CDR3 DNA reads TGTGCCAGCAGTACTCGGACTAGCGGTCGGATTGGCGGGGAGCTGTTTTTT. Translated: CASSTRTSGRIGGELFF.

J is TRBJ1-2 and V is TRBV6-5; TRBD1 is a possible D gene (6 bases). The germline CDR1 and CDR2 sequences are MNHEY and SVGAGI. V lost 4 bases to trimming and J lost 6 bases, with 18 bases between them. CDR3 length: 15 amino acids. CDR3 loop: CASSLSGGQSNGYTF. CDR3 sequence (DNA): TGTGCCAGCAGTTTATCCGGTGGACAGAGTAATGGCTACACCTTC.

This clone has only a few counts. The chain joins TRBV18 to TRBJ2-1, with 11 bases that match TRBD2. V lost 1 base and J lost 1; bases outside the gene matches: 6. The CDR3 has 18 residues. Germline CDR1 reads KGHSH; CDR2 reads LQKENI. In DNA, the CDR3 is TGTGCCAGCTCACCACTTACAACTAGCGGGAGATCCTACAATGAGCAGTTCTTC. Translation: CASSPLTTSGRSYNEQFF.

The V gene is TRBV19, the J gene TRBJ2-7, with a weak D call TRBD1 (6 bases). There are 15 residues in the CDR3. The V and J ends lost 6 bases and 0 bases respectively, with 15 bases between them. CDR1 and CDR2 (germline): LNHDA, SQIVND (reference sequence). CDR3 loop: CASSRRDIFSYEQYF. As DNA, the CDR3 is TGTGCCAGTAGCCGCCGGGACATCTTCTCCTACGAGCAGTACTTC.